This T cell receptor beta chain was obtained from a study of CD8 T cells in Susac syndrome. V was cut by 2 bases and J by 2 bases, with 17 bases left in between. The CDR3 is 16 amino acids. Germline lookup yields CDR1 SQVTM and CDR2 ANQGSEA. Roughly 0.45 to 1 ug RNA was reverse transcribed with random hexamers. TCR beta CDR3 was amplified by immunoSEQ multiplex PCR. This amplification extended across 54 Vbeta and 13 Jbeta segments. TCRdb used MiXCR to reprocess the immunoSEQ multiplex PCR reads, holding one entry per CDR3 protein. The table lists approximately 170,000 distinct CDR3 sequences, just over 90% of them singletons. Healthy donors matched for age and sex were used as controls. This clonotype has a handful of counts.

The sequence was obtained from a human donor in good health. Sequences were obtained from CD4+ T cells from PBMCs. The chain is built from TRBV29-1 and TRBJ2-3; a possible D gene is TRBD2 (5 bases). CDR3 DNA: TGCAGCGTTGAACCAATACTAGGTGATAACACAGATACGCAGTATTTT. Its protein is CSVEPILGDNTDTQYF.